A selection of T cell receptor beta chains follows, all from one sample in a study of response to subunit inactivated influenza vaccine. TCRdb reprocessed the RT-PCR reads via MiXCR and lists one record per CDR3 protein. The sample contains 650,000 to 700,000 distinct CDR3 sequences, around a sixth of which appear only once. Here the sequenced sample was PBMCs from blood, taken less than 13 days after vaccination. Source of these receptors: a man aged 50-59 years who received an inactivated influenza vaccine. Both conserved end residues are part of each CDR3. Fields, in order: J gene, V gene, D gene, clone size, CDR3 DNA, CDR3 protein. The D gene is left open where the match is weak. Rows may omit the clone size; those that give it use once, few, many or a size class.

TRBJ1-1	TRBV20-1	NA	few	TGCAGTGCTACCCCGGGAGGAGGAAGCACTGAAGCTTTCTTT	CSATPGGGSTEAFF
TRBJ2-1	TRBV20-1	NA	NA	TGCAGTGCTAAGGACCACCTCGATGAGCAGTTCTTC	CSAKDHLDEQFF
TRBJ2-5	TRBV7-9	NA	NA	TGTGCCAGCAGCTATCTAGGGAGCGGGACCCAGTACTTC	CASSYLGSGTQYF
TRBJ2-3	TRBV2	TRBD2	NA	TGTGCCAGCGGAGGGCTAGCGGGGATCACAGATACGCAGTATTTT	CASGGLAGITDTQYF
TRBJ2-5	TRBV19	NA	NA	TGTGCCAGTAGTATGCAGGGGATTGGGACCCAGTACTTC	CASSMQGIGTQYF
TRBJ2-2	TRBV4-1	TRBD1	NA	TGCGCCAGCAGCGGCAGGGGGCCCCCGAACACCGGGGAGCTGTTTTTT	CASSGRGPPNTGELFF
TRBJ1-1	TRBV19	NA	once	TGTGCCAGTAGTATAGAAACCTTCTCGGAAGCTTTCTTT	CASSIETFSEAFF
TRBJ1-1	TRBV3-1	NA	many	TGTGCCAGCAGCCAAGGCTCACATCCGGACTCTGAAGCTTTCTTT	CASSQGSHPDSEAFF
TRBJ2-1	TRBV7-8	NA	few	TGTGCCAGCAGCCAAGGCGGGGGCCGGGACTACCACAATGAGCAGTTCTTC	CASSQGGGRDYHNEQFF
TRBJ2-4	TRBV20-1	TRBD1	few	TGCAGTGCCGAGGACAGGGGCAAAAACATTCAGTACTTC	CSAEDRGKNIQYF
TRBJ1-2	TRBV7-8	NA	NA	TGTGCCAGCAGCTTACGACTGAACTATGGCTACACCTTC	CASSLRLNYGYTF
TRBJ2-5	TRBV20-1	NA	NA	TGCAGTGCTAGAGGGCAGGGGACCGAGACCCAGTACTTC	CSARGQGTETQYF
TRBJ2-7	TRBV20-1	NA	NA	TGCAGTCCGCACCTAGAGCGGCAGTACTTC	CSPHLERQYF
TRBJ2-1	TRBV5-6	NA	NA	TGTGCCAGCAGCTTGGGGGGTTTACAGGTTGGGGGCTCCTACAATGAGCAGTTCTTC	CASSLGGLQVGGSYNEQFF
TRBJ1-5	TRBV23-1	NA	many	TGCGCCAGCAGTCAACTGGGGTATAGCAATCAGCCCCAGCATTTT	CASSQLGYSNQPQHF
TRBJ2-7	TRBV14	NA	NA	TGTGCCAGCAGGCCGGGACACACCTACGAGCAGTACTTC	CASRPGHTYEQYF